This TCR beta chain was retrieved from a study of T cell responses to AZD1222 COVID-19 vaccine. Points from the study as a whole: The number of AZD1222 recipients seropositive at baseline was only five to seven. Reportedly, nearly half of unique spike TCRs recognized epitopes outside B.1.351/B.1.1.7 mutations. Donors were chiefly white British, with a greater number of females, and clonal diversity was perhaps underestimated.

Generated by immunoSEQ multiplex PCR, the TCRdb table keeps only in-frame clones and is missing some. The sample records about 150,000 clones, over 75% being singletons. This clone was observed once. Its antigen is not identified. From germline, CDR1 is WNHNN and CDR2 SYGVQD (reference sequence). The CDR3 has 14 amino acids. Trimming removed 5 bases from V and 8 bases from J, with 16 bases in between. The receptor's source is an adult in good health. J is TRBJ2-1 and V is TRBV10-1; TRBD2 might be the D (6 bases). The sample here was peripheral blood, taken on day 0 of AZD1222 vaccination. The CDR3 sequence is CASSSSTSVDEQFF. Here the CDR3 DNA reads TGCGCCAGCAGTTCATCGACTAGTGTGGATGAGCAGTTCTTC.